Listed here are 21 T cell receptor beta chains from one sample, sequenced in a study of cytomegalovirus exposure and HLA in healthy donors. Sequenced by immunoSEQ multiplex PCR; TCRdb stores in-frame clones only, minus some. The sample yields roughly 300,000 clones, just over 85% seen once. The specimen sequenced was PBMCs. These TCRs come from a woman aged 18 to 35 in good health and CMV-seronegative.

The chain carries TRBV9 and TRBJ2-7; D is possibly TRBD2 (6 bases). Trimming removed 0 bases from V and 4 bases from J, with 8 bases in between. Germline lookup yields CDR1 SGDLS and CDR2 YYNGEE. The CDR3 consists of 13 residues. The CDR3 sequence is CASSVGLDYEQYF. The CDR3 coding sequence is TGTGCCAGCAGCGTAGGACTAGATTACGAGCAGTACTTC.

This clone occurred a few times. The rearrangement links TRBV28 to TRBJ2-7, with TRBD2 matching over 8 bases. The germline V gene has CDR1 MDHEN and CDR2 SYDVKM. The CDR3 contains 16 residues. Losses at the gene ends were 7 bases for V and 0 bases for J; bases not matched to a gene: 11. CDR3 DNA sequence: TGTGCCAGCAACCCGGAAGAGCTAGCGGGCTCCTACGAGCAGTACTTC. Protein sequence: CASNPEELAGSYEQYF.

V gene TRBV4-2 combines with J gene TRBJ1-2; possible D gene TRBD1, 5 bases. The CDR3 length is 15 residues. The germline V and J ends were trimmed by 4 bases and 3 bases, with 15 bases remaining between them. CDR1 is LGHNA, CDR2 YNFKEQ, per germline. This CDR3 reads CASSPGFALDYGYTF. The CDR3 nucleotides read TGTGCCAGCAGCCCAGGGTTTGCGTTGGACTATGGCTACACCTTC.

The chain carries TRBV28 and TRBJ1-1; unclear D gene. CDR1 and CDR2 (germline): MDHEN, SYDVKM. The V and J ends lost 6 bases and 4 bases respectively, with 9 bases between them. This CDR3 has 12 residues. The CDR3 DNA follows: TGTGCCAGCAGCCTACAGTTCACTGAAGCTTTCTTT. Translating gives CASSLQFTEAFF.

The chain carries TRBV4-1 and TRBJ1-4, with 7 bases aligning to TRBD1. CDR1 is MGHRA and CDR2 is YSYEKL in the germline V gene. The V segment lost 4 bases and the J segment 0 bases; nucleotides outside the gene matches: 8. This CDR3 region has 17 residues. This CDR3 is CASSLTGTAATNEKLFF. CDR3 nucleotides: TGCGCCAGCAGCCTTACCGGGACAGCGGCAACTAATGAAAAACTGTTTTTT.

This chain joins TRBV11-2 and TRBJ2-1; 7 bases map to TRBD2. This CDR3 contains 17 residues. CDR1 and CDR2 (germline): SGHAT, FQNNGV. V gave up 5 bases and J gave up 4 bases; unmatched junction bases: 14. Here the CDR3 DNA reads TGTGCCAGCAGCCCCGGGCGGATTGGGACTACTTACAATGAGCAGTTCTTC. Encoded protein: CASSPGRIGTTYNEQFF.

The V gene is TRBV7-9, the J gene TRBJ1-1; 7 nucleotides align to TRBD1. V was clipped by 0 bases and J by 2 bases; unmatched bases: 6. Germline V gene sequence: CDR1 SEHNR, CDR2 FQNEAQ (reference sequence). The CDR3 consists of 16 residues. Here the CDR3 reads CASSLARDSLNTEAFF. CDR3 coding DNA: TGTGCCAGCAGCTTAGCCCGGGACAGCCTAAACACTGAAGCTTTCTTT. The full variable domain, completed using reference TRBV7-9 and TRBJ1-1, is DTGVSQNPRHKITKRGQNVTFRCDPISEHNRLYWYRQTLGQGPEFLTYFQNEAQLEKSRLLSDRFSAERPKGSFSTLEIQRTEQGDSAMYLCASSLARDSLNTEAFFGQGTRLTVV.

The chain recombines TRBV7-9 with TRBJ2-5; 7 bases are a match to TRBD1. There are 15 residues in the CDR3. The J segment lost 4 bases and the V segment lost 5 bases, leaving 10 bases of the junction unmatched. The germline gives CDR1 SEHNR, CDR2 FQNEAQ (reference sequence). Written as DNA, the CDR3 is TGTGCCAGCAGCCTTGAGGGGGCAGGAGGAGAGACCCAGTACTTC. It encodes CASSLEGAGGETQYF.

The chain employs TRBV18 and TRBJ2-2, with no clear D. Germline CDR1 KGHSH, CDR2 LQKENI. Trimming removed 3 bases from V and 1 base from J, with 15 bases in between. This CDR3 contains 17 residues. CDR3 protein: CASSPILAPLNTGELFF. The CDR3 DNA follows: TGTGCCAGCTCACCGATCTTGGCACCGTTGAACACCGGGGAGCTGTTTTTT.

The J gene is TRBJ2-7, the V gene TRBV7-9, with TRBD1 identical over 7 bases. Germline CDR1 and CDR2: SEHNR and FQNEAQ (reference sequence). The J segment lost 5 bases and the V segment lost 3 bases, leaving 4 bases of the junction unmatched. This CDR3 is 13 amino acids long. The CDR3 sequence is CASSFRQGNEQYF. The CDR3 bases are TGTGCCAGCAGCTTTCGACAGGGCAACGAGCAGTACTTC.

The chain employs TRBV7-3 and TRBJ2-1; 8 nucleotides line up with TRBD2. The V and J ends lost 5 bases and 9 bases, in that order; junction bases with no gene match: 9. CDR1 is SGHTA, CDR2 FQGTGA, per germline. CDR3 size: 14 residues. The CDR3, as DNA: TGTGCCAGCAGCCCTAGGACTAGCATGGTTGAGCAGTTCTTC. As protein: CASSPRTSMVEQFF.

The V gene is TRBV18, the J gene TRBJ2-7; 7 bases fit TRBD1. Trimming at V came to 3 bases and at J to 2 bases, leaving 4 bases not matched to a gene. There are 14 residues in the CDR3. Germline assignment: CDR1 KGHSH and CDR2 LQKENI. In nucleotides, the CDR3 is TGTGCCAGCTCACCCCGGGACAGTACCTACGAGCAGTACTTC. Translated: CASSPRDSTYEQYF.

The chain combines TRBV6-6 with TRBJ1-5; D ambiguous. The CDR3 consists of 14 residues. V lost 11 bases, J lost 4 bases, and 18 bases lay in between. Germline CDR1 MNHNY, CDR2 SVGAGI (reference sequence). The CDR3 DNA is TGTGCCGGCGCCCCCGGGCGGGCGAATCAGCCCCAGCATTTT. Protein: CAGAPGRANQPQHF.

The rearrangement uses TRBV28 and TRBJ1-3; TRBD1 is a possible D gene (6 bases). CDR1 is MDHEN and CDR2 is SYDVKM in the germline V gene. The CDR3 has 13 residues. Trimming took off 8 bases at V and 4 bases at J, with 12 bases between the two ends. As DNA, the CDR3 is TGTGCCAGCGGAACAGGGACCGGAAACACCATATATTTT. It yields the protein CASGTGTGNTIYF.

The CDR3 DNA follows: TGTGCCAGCAATTCACTAGCGACGGATACGCAGTATTTT. This translates into CASNSLATDTQYF. J is TRBJ2-3 and V is TRBV27; 7 bases line up with TRBD2. CDR1 and CDR2 from the germline V gene are MNHEY and SMNVEV (reference sequence). This CDR3 comprises 13 residues. J was trimmed by 6 bases and V by 7 bases; bases with no gene match: 7.

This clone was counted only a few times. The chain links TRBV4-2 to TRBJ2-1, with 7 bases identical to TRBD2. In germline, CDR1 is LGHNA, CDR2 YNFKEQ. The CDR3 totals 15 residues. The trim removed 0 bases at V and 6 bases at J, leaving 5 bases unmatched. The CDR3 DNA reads TGTGCCAGCAGCCAAGAGCTAGCGGACCCCAATGAGCAGTTCTTC. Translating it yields CASSQELADPNEQFF.

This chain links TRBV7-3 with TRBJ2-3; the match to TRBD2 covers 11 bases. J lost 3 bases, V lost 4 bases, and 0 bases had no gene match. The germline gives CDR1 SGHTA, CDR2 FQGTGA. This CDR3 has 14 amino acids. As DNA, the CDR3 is TGTGCCAGCAGCTGGACTAGCGGGACAGATACGCAGTATTTT. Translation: CASSWTSGTDTQYF.

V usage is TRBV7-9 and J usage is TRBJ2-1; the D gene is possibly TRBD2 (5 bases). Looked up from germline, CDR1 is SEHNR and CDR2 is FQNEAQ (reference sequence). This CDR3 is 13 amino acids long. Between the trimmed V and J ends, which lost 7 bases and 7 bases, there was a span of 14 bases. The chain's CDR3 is CASNTPGVNEQFF. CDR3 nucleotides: TGTGCCAGCAACACCCCCGGGGTAAATGAGCAGTTCTTC.

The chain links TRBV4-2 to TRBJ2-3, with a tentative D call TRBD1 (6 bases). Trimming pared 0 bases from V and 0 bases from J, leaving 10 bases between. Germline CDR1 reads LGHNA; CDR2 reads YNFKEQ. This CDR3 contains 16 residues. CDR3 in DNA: TGTGCCAGCAGCCAAGATCCCGGGACAAGCACAGATACGCAGTATTTT. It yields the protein CASSQDPGTSTDTQYF.

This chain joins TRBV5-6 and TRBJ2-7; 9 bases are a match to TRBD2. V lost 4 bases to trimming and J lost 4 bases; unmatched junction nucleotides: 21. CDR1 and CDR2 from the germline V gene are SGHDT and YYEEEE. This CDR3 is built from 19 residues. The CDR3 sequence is CASSGGNPWAAGGLYEQYF. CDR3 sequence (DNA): TGTGCCAGCAGCGGCGGAAATCCCTGGGCAGCGGGAGGCCTATACGAGCAGTACTTC.

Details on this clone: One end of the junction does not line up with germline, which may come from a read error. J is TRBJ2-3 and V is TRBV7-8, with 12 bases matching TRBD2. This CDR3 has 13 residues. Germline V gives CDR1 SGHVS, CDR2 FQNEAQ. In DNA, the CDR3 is TGTGCCAGCAGCTTGGCCCCTGGACTAGCGGGGTCTTGG. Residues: CASSLAPGLAGSW.